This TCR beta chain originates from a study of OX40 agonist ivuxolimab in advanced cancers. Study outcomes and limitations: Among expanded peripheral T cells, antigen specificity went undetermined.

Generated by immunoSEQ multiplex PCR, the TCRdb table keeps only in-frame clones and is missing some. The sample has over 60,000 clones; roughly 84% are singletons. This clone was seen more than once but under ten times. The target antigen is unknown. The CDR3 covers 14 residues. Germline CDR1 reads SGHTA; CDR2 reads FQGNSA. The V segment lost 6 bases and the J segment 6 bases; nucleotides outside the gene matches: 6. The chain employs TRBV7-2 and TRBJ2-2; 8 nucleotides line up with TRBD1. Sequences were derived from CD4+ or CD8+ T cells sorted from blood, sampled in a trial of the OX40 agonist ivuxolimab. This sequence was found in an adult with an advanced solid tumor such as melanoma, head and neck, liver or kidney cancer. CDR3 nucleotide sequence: TGTGCCAGCAGTATCGGACAGGGAGCCGGGGAGCTGTTTTTT. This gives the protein CASSIGQGAGELFF.